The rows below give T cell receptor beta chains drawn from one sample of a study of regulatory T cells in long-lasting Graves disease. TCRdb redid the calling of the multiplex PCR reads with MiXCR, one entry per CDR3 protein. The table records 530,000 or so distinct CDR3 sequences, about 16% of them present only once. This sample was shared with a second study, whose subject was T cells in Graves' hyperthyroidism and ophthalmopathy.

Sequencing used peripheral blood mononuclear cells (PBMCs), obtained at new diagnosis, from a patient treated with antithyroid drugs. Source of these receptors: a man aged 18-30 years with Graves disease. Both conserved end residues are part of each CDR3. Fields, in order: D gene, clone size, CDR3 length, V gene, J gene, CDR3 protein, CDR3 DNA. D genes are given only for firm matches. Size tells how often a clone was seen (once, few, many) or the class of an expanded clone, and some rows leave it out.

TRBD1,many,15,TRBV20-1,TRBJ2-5,CSAMPWDREEETQYF,TGCAGTGCTATGCCCTGGGACAGGGAAGAGGAGACCCAGTACTTC
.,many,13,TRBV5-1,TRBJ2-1,CASSYRSGSEQFF,TGCGCCAGCAGCTACCGAAGCGGTAGTGAGCAGTTCTTC
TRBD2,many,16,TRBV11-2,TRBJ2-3,CASSFGLAGATDTQYF,TGTGCCAGCAGCTTCGGACTAGCGGGAGCCACAGATACGCAGTATTTT
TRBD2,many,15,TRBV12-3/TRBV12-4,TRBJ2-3,CASSLASGIADTQYF,TGTGCCAGCAGTTTGGCTAGCGGGATTGCAGATACGCAGTATTTT
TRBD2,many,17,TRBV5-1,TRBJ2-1,CASSLAPGLAGVNEQFF,TGCGCCAGCAGCTTGGCGCCGGGACTAGCGGGAGTCAATGAGCAGTTCTTC
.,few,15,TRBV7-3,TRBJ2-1,CASSLTPSSDDEQFF,TGTGCCAGCAGCTTAACACCCTCTAGTGACGATGAGCAGTTCTTC
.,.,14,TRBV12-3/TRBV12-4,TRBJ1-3,CASKVSGSGNTIYF,TGTGCCAGCAAGGTTTCAGGCTCTGGAAACACCATATATTTT
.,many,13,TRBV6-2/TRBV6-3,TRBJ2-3,CASSYGASDTQYF,TGTGCCAGCAGTTACGGAGCTTCTGATACGCAGTATTTT
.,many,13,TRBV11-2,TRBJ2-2,CASSLQFTGELFF,TGTGCCAGCAGCTTGCAATTTACCGGGGAGCTGTTTTTT
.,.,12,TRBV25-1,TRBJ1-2,CASSVGPYGYTF,TGTGCCAGCAGTGTCGGACCCTATGGCTACACCTTC
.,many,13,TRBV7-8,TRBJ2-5,CASSAGTAGTQYF,TGTGCCAGCAGCGCCGGGACTGCCGGGACCCAGTACTTC
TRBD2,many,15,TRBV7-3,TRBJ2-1,CASSVLAGGPNEQFF,TGTGCCAGCAGCGTCCTAGCGGGAGGTCCCAATGAGCAGTTCTTC
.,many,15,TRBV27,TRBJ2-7,CASSRSAVSSYEQYF,TGTGCCAGCAGTCGCTCCGCCGTTAGCTCCTACGAGCAGTACTTC
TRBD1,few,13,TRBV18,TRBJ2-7,CASSPRGGWEQYF,TGTGCCAGCTCACCAAGAGGGGGCTGGGAGCAGTACTTC
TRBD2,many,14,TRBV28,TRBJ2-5,CASGSSGDRETQYF,TGTGCCAGCGGGTCTAGCGGGGACAGAGAGACCCAGTACTTC
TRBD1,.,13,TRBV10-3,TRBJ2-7,CAIKGDRGYEQYF,TGTGCCATCAAAGGGGACAGGGGCTACGAGCAGTACTTC
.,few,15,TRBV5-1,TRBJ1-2,CASSLVGAGNYGYTF,TGCGCCAGCAGCTTGGTTGGGGCGGGAAACTATGGCTACACCTTC
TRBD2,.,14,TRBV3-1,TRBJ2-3,CASRTSGIADTQYF,TGTGCCAGCAGAACTAGCGGAATAGCAGATACGCAGTATTTT
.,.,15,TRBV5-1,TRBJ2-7,CASSPHGTPNYEQYF,TGCGCCAGCAGCCCCCACGGAACGCCCAACTACGAGCAGTACTTC
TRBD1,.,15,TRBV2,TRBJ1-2,CASSVGQGTDYGYTF,TGTGCCAGCAGTGTAGGACAGGGTACCGACTATGGCTACACCTTC
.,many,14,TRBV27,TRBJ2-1,CASSLGGLYNEQFF,TGTGCCAGCAGCCTTGGGGGACTCTACAATGAGCAGTTCTTC
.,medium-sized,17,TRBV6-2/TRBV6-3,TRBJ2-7,CASSSPFPSTGNYEQYF,TGTGCCAGCAGTTCCCCGTTCCCGTCGACAGGAAACTACGAGCAGTACTTC
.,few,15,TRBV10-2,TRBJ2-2,CASSGRRLHTGELFF,TGCGCCAGCAGTGGGAGGAGACTCCACACCGGGGAGCTGTTTTTT
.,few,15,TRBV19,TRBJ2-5,CASSQRTGRGETQYF,TGTGCCAGTAGTCAGCGGACAGGGAGGGGAGAGACCCAGTACTTC
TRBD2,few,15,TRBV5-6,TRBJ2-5,CASSLRLAGVETQYF,TGTGCCAGCAGCTTGAGGCTAGCGGGAGTAGAGACCCAGTACTTC
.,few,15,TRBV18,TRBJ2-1,CASTSGRSTKGEQFF,TGTGCCAGCACCTCAGGGAGGTCCACAAAGGGTGAGCAGTTCTTC
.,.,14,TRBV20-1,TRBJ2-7,CSAAGEYQTGEQYF,TGCAGTGCTGCAGGGGAATATCAAACCGGCGAGCAGTACTTC
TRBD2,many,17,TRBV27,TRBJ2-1,CASSLGSGLASYNEQFF,TGTGCCAGCAGTTTGGGGTCGGGACTAGCGTCCTACAATGAGCAGTTCTTC
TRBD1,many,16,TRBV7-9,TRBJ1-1,CASSPNSGQGNTEAFF,TGTGCCAGCAGCCCAAACTCGGGACAGGGCAACACTGAAGCTTTCTTT
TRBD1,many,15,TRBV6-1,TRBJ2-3,CASSLTRGPTDTQYF,TGTGCCAGCAGCCTAACCAGGGGGCCCACAGATACGCAGTATTTT
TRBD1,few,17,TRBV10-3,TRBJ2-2,CAISESKEDRSLGELFF,TGTGCCATCAGTGAGTCGAAAGAGGACAGGTCGCTCGGGGAGCTGTTTTTT